This entry features one T cell receptor (beta chain) sequence. The source of the sample is a study of shared clonotypes between healthy human individuals. Genomic DNA belonging to each subset was distributed in equal measure over several immunoSEQ plates. Sequencing used immunoSEQ multiplex PCR; TCRdb keeps in-frame clones, though not all of them. The table shows roughly 2.5 million clones, with around 94% occurring only once. The germline V gene has CDR1 SGHTA and CDR2 FQGNSA. Trimming stripped 2 bases from V and 6 bases from J, with 12 bases between. The CDR3 totals 14 residues. The chain uses TRBV7-2 and TRBJ2-3; D remains unclear. Sequenced input: naive CD4+ T cells sorted from blood. The sample's subset: CD45RA+ positively selected. This TCR was sampled from a man aged 18 to 30 in good health. CDR3 loop: CASSLLRSVDTQYF. CDR3 nucleotides: TGTGCCAGCAGCTTACTCCGTTCAGTGGATACGCAGTATTTT.